This TCR beta chain was found in a study of blood T cell repertoires in COVID-19. Across the study: The cDNA or gDNA used as material had been derived from T cells, B-cell-depleted T cells, or PBMCs.

CDR1 is SGHDN, CDR2 FVKESK, per germline. The CDR3 has 15 amino acids. Trimming stripped 2 bases from V and 4 bases from J, with 14 bases between. Original processing methods: Reference gene primer amplification gave nucleated cell count estimates. The method was immunoSEQ multiplex PCR; TCRdb's version includes in-frame clones alone and lacks a portion of them. The V and J calls and the clone size are those of that table, but D and trimming were determined from the DNA. The top ten clones hold 13% of a sample with 60,000 to 75,000 clones, around nine tenths of them seen once. The sequence derives from a woman aged 55 to 70 with acute or convalescent COVID-19. The V gene is TRBV14, the J gene TRBJ1-1; D gene ambiguous. Sequenced input: peripheral blood. CDR3 DNA: TGTGCCAGCAGCCAACGGCCAGAGGAAACCACTGAAGCTTTCTTT. This gives the protein CASSQRPEETTEAFF.